This TCR beta chain originates from a study of somatic mutations in cytotoxic T cells in rheumatoid arthritis. The overall study: Patient blood was drawn as 30 ml EDTA; the draw came right after diagnosis and before any treatment. Flow-sorting brought some V beta antibody-stained T-cell populations to nearly 100% purity, V beta1+ cells sequenced for TCRB among them.

There are a few counts of this clone. Isolating CD4+ and CD8+ cells involved positive magnetic bead selection on an AutoMACS. Their purity was then checked by flow cytometry. Trimming took off 0 bases at V and 7 bases at J, with 5 bases between the two ends. Germline values: CDR1 SGHDT, CDR2 YYEEEE. There are 11 residues in the CDR3. Some clones are missing from TCRdb's copy, which holds only in-frame ones; the method was immunoSEQ multiplex PCR. The table has roughly 14,000 clones, about 69% seen once; the top ten hold 14%. V and J are TRBV5-6 and TRBJ2-7; no clear D. The TCR was taken from an adult with rheumatoid arthritis. The sample taken for sequencing was CD8+ T cells sorted from blood. The CDR3 coding sequence is TGTGCCAGCAGCTTGGGGGCGGAGCAGTACTTC. It yields the protein CASSLGAEQYF. The full variable domain, with the rest looked up from reference TRBV5-6 and TRBJ2-7, is DAGVTQSPTHLIKTRGQQVTLRCSPKSGHDTVSWYQQALGQGPQFIFQYYEEEERQRGNFPDRFSGHQFPNYSSELNVNALLLGDSALYLCASSLGAEQYFGPGTRLTVT.